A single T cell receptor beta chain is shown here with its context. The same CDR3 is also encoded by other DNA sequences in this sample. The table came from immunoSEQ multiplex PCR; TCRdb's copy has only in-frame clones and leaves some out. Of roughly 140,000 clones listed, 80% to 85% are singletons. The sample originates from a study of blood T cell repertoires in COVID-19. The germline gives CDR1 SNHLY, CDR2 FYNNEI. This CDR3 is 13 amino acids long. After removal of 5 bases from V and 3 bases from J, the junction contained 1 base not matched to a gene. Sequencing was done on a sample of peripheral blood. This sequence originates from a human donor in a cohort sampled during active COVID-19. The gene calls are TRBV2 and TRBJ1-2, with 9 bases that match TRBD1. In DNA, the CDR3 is TGTGCCAGCAGTAGGACAGGGGACTATGGCTACACCTTC. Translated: CASSRTGDYGYTF.